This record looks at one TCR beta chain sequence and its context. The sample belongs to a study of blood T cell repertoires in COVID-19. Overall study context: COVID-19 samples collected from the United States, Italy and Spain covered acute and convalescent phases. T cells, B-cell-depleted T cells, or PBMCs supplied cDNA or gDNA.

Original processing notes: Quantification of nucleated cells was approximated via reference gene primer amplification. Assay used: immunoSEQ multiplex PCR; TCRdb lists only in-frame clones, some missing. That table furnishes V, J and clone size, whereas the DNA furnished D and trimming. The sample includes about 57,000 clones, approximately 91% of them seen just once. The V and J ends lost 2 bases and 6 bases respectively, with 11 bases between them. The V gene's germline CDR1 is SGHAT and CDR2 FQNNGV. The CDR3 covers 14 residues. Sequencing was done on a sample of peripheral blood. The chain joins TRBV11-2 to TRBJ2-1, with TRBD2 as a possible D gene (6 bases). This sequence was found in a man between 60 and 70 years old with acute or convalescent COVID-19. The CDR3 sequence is CASSLTLASNEQFF. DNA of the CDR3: TGTGCCAGCAGCTTAACCCTAGCGAGCAATGAGCAGTTCTTC.